This T cell receptor beta chain was found in a study of CD8 T cells in Susac syndrome. V lost 4 bases to trimming and J lost 4 bases; unmatched junction nucleotides: 9. Germline V gene lookup returns CDR1 SGHTA and CDR2 FQGTGA. The CDR3 is 17 residues long. An amount of RNA that ranged from 0.5 to 1 ug was reverse transcribed with random hexamers. The amplification used immunoSEQ multiplex PCR on TCR beta CDR3; it spanned 54 Vbeta and 13 Jbeta. TCRdb analysed the immunoSEQ multiplex PCR reads with MiXCR anew, one entry per CDR3 protein. The sample shows some 100,000 distinct CDR3 sequences, roughly 96% of them seen only once. Negative isolation yielded CD4+ and CD8+ T cells, and FACS enriched TEMRA cells.

This sequence was found in a human donor in good health. Sequencing was carried out using CD4+ T cells from PBMCs. The chain links TRBV7-3 to TRBJ2-1, with 11 bases identical to TRBD1. CDR3 coding DNA: TGTGCCAGCAGCTCGGGTGCCGGGACAGGGGGTTACAATGAGCAGTTCTTC. This gives the protein CASSSGAGTGGYNEQFF.